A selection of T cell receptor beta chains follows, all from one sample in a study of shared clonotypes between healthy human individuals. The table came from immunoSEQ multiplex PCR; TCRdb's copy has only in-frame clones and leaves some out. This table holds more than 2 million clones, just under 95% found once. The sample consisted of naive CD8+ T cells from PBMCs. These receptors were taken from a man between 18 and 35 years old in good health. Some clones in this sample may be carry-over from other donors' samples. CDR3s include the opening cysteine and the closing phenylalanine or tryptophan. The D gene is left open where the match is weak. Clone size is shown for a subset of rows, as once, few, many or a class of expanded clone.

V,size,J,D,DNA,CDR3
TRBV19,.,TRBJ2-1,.,TGTGCCAGTGCCCCCAAGAGCTCCTACAATGAGCAGTTCTTC,CASAPKSSYNEQFF
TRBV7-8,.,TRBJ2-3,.,TGTGCCAGCAGCTTAGCGTCTATCACAGATACGCAGTATTTT,CASSLASITDTQYF
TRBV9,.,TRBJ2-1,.,TGTGCCAGCAGCACCCGGACAGTCAATGAGCAGTTCTTC,CASSTRTVNEQFF
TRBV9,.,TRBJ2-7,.,TGTGCCAGCAGCGTAATGATGGGACTGGACTCCTACGAGCAGTACTTC,CASSVMMGLDSYEQYF
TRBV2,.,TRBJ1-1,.,TGTGCCAGCAGCCCGTGGGGCGGCACTGAAGCTTTCTTT,CASSPWGGTEAFF
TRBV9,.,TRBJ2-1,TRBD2,TGTGCCAGCAGCCCTAGGGGCGGGAGGGGACATGAGCAGTTCTTC,CASSPRGGRGHEQFF
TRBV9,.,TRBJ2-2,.,TGTGCCAGCAGCGCTCCAAGCGGGGAGCTGTTTTTT,CASSAPSGELFF
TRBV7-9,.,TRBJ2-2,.,TGTGCCAGCAGCTCCCGGGACGGTCATACGAACACCGGGGAGCTGTTTTTT,CASSSRDGHTNTGELFF
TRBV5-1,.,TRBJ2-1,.,TGCGCCAGCAGCTCTTTGGACAGCTCCTACAATGAGCAGTTCTTC,CASSSLDSSYNEQFF
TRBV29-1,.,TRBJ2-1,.,TGCAGCGTTTCCCTCCCGGTAGCGGTCTACAATGAGCAGTTCTTC,CSVSLPVAVYNEQFF
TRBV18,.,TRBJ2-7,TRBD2,TGTGCCAGCTCTCACGGGAGGAGCTCCTACGAGCAGTACTTC,CASSHGRSSYEQYF
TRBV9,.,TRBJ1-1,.,TGTGCCAGCAGCGAGGCGGGGGAAGGCCCGAACACTGAAGCTTTCTTT,CASSEAGEGPNTEAFF
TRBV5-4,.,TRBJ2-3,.,TGTGCCAGCAGTTTACCCGGGACCGTGGTAGTCGGGAGCCGGACAGATACGCAGTATTTT,CASSLPGTVVVGSRTDTQYF
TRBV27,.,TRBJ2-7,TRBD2,TGTGCCAGCAGCCCCCAGCGGGAGCCCTACGAGCAGTACTTC,CASSPQREPYEQYF
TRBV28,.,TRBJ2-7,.,TGTGCCAGCACCGCAGGCAGGGGGGGGGAGCAGTACTTC,CASTAGRGGEQYF
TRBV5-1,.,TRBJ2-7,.,TGCGCCAGCAGCTCCTCCAGTTTGTACGAGCAGTACTTC,CASSSSSLYEQYF
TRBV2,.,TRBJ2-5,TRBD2,TGTGCCAGCAGAGCCGGGACTAGCGGGAGAGGGAGGGAGACCCAGTACTTC,CASRAGTSGRGRETQYF
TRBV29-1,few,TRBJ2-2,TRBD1,TGCAGCGTAGTCACAGGGGACACCGGGGAGCTGTTTTTT,CSVVTGDTGELFF
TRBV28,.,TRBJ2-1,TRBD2,TGTGCCAGCAGTTTCTCGGGAGGGTACAATGAGCAGTTCTTC,CASSFSGGYNEQFF
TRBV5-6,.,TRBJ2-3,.,TGTGCCAGCAGCCCCCGGTCGATGACAGATACGCAGTATTTT,CASSPRSMTDTQYF